This T cell receptor (beta chain) was observed in a study of vaccination and CD4 T cells after COVID-19. Germline V gives CDR1 SNHLY, CDR2 FYNNEI. The CDR3 extends over 15 amino acids. V trimming: 6 bases; J trimming: 0 bases; junction bases outside the gene matches: 3. Treatment given: 10-day PBMC culture with coronavirus spike peptide pools or control peptides (ViraFEST assay). All positive PCR tests were dated between March and December 2020, predating US Alpha, Beta and Delta variants. With 8.5 to 10 ug/ml peptide pools and roughly 9.2 IU/ml IL-2, PBMCs were cultured at approximately 2 million per well. Turning to this clonotype: Its target is not known.

Cultured CD4+ T-cell DNA underwent Oncomine TCR Beta short-read sequencing. Each CDR3 protein gets one entry after TCRdb re-called the PCR reads with MiXCR. The sample holds about 12,000 distinct CDR3 sequences, approximately 57% seen once. The clonotype was recovered from a human donor who had recovered from COVID-19. The V call is TRBV2, the J call TRBJ2-2; 8 positions match TRBD2. Sequenced material: CD4+ T cells from blood, cultured in vitro. As DNA, the CDR3 is TGTGCCAGCAGCCTACTAGCGGCGAACACCGGGGAGCTGTTTTTT. As protein: CASSLLAANTGELFF.